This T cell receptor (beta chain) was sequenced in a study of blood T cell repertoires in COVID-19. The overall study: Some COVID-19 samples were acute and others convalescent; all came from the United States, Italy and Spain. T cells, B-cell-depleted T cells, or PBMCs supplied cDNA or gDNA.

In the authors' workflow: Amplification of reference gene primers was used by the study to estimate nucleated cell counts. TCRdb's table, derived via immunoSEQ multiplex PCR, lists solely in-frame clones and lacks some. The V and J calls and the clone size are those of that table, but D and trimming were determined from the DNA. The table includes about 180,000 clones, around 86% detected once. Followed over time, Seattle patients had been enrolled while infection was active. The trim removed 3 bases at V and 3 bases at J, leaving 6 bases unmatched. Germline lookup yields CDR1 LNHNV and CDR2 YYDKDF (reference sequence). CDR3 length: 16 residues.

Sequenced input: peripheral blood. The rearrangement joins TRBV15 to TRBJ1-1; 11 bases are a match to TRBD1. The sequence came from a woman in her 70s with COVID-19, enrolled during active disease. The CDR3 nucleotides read TGTGCCACCAGCAGCGGACAGGGGGCAGGCTACACTGAAGCTTTCTTT. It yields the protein CATSSGQGAGYTEAFF. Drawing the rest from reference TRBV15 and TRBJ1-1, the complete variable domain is DAMVIQNPRYQVTQFGKPVTLSCSQTLNHNVMYWYQQKSSQAPKLLFHYYDKDFNNEADTPDNFQSRRPNTSFCFLDIRSPGLGDTAMYLCATSSGQGAGYTEAFFGQGTRLTVV.